The present TCR beta chain was sequenced within a study of OX40 agonist ivuxolimab in advanced cancers. Turning to this clone: Its antigen is undetermined.

Regarding the study as a whole: At 0.1 to 3.0 mg/kg and by week 6, CD4+ and CD8+ T cells in the blood had expanded clonally. Fewer expanded clones were found on average in CD4+ than in CD8+ T cells. The 0.1-3.0 mg/kg partial responders had among the lowest clonal expansion.

The V and J ends lost 5 bases and 5 bases, in that order; junction bases with no gene match: 7. CDR1 and CDR2 from the germline V gene are SGHNT and YYREEE (reference sequence). The CDR3 runs to 16 residues. Profiled with immunoSEQ multiplex PCR; TCRdb holds only in-frame clones, not every one. The table has some 63,000 clones, around 93% seen once. This TCR came from an adult with an advanced solid tumor such as melanoma, head and neck, liver or kidney cancer. The chain links TRBV5-4 to TRBJ2-3; the match to TRBD2 covers 14 bases. The specimen was CD4+ or CD8+ T cells sorted from blood, collected in a trial of the OX40 agonist ivuxolimab. The DNA of the CDR3 is TGTGCCAGCAGTCCGGGACTAGCGGGAGTTGGAGATACGCAGTATTTT. Protein sequence: CASSPGLAGVGDTQYF.